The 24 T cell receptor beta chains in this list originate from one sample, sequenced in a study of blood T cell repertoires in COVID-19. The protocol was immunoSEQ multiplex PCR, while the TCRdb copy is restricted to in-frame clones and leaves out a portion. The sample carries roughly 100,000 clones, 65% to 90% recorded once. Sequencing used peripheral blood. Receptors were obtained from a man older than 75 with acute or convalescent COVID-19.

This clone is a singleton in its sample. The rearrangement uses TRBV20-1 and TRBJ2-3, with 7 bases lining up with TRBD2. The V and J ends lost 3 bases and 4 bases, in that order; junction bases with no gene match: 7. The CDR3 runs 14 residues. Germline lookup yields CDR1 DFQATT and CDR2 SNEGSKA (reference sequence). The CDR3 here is CSASGLVVADTQYF. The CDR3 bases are TGCAGTGCTAGTGGACTAGTTGTGGCAGATACGCAGTATTTT.

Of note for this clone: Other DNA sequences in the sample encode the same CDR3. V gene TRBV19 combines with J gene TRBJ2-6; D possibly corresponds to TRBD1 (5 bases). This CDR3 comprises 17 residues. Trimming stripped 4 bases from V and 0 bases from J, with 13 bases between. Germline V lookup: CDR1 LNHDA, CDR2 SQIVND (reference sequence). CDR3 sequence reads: CASSKAGPISGANVLTF. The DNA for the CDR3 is TGTGCCAGTAGTAAGGCAGGGCCCATCTCTGGGGCCAACGTCCTGACTTTC.

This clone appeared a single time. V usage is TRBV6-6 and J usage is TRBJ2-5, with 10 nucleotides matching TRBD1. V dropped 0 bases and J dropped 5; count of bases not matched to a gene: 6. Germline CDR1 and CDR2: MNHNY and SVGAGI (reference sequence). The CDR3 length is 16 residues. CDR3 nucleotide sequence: TGTGCCAGCAGTTACTCAAGGGACAGGGGAGGGGAGACCCAGTACTTC. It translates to CASSYSRDRGGETQYF.

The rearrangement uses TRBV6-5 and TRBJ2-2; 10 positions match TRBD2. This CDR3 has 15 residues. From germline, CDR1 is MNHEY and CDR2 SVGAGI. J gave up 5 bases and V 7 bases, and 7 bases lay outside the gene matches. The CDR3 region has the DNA TGTGCCAGCATTAAACTAGCGGGGTATACCGGGGAGCTGTTTTTT. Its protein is CASIKLAGYTGELFF.

CDR3 protein: CASGTGTGEAFF. The DNA of the CDR3 is TGTGCCAGCGGTACCGGGACAGGTGAAGCTTTCTTT. The chain has TRBV27 and TRBJ1-1; 8 positions agree with TRBD1. Germline V lookup: CDR1 MNHEY, CDR2 SMNVEV (reference sequence). V shed 8 bases, J shed 7 bases, and the junction held 6 bases outside the gene matches. CDR3 length: 12 amino acids.

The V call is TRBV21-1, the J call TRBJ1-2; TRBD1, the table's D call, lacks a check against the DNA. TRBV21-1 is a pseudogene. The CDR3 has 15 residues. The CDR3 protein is CASSKGETGGRGYTF. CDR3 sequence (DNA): TGTGCCAGCAGCAAAGGGGAGACAGGGGGCCGGGGCTACACCTTC.

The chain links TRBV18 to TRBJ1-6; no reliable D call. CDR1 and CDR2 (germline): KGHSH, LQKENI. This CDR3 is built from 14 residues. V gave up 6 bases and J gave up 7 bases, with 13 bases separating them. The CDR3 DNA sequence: TGTGCCAGCTCGGCTGACATGACCAATTCACCCCTCCACTTT. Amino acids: CASSADMTNSPLHF.

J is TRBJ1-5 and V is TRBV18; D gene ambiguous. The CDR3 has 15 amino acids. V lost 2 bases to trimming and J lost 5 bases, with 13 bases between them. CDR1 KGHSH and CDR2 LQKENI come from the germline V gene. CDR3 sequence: CASSPGQVGDQPQHF. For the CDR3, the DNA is TGTGCCAGCTCACCAGGCCAGGTGGGAGATCAGCCCCAGCATTTT.

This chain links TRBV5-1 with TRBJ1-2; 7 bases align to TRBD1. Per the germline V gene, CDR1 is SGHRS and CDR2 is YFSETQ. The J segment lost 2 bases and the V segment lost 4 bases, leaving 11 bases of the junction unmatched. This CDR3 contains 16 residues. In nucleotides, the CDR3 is TGCGCCAGCAGCCCCTCGACAGGGCGAGGGAACTATGGCTACACCTTC. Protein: CASSPSTGRGNYGYTF. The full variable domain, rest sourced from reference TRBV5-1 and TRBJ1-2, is KAGVTQTPRYLIKTRGQQVTLSCSPISGHRSVSWYQQTPGQGLQFLFEYFSETQRNKGNFPGRFSGRQFSNSRSEMNVSTLELGDSALYLCASSPSTGRGNYGYTFGSGTRLTVV.

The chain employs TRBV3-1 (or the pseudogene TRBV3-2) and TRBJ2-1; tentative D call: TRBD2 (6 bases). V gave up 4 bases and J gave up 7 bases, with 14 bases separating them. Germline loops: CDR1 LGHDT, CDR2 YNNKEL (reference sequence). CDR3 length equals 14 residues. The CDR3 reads CASSLGLRENEQFF. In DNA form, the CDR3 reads TGTGCCAGCAGCCTGGGACTTCGGGAAAATGAGCAGTTCTTC.

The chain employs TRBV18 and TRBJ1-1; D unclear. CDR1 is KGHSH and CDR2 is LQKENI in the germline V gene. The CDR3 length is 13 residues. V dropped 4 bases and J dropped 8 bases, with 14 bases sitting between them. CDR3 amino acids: CASSQGRETEAFF. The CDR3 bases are TGTGCCAGCTCACAAGGGAGAGAGACCGAAGCTTTCTTT.

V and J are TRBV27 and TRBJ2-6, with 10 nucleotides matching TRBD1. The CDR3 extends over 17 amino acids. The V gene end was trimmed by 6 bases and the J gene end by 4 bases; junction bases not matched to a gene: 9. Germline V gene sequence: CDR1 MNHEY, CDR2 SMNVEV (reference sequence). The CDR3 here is CASSSPGTGVGANVLTF. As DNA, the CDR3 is TGTGCCAGCAGCAGTCCCGGGACAGGGGTCGGGGCCAACGTCCTGACTTTC.

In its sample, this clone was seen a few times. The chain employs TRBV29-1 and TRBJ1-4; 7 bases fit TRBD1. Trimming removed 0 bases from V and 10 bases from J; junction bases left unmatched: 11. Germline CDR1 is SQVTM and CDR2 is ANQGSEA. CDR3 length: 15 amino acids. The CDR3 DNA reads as TGCAGCGTTGAAGATCCCAGGGGGTCATATGGAAAACTGTTTTTT. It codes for CSVEDPRGSYGKLFF.

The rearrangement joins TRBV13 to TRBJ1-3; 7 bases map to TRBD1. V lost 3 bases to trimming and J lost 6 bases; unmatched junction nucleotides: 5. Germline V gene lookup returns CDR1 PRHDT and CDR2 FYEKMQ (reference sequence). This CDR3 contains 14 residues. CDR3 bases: TGTGCCAGCAGCTTTTCAGGGGGAGAAAACACCATATATTTT. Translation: CASSFSGGENTIYF.

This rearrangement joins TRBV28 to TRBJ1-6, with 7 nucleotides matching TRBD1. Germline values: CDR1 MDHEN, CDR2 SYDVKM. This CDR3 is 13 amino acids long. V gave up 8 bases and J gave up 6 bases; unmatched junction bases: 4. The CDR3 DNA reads TGTGCCAGCGACAGGGTAGCTAATTCACCCCTCCACTTT. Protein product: CASDRVANSPLHF.

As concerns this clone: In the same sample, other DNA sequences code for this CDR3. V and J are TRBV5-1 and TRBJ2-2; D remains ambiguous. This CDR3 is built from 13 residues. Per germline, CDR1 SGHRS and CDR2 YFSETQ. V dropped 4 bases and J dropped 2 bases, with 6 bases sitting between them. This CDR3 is CASSLPNTGELFF. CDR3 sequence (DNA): TGCGCCAGCAGCCTTCCCAACACCGGGGAGCTGTTTTTT.

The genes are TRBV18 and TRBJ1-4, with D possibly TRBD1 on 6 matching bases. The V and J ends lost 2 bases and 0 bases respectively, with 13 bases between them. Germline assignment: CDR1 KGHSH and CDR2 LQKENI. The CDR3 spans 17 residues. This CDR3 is CASSPTGGHATNEKLFF. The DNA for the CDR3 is TGTGCCAGCTCACCAACGGGGGGCCACGCAACTAATGAAAAACTGTTTTTT.

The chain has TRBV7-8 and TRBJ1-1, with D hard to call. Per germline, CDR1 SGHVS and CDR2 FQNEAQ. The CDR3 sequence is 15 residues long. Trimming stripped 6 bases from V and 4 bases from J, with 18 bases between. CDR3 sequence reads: CASSLIRGVITEAFF. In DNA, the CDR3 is TGTGCCAGCAGTCTAATCCGAGGAGTAATCACTGAAGCTTTCTTT. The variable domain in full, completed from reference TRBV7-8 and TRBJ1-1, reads GAGVSQSPRYKVAKRGQDVALRCDPISGHVSLFWYQQALGQGPEFLTYFQNEAQLDKSGLPSDRFFAERPEGSVSTLKIQRTQQEDSAVYLCASSLIRGVITEAFFGQGTRLTVV.

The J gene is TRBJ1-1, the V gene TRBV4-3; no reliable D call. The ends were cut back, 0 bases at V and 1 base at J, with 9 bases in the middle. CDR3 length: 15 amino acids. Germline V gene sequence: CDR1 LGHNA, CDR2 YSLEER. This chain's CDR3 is CASSQDYQRNTEAFF. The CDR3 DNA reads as TGCGCCAGCAGCCAAGATTACCAGCGGAACACTGAAGCTTTCTTT.

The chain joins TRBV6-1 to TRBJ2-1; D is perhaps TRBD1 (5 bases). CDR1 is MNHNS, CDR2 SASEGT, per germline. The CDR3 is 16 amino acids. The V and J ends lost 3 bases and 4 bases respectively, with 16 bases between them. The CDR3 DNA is TGTGCCAGCAGTGACACAGGACGGAATTGGTACAATGAGCAGTTCTTC. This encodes CASSDTGRNWYNEQFF.

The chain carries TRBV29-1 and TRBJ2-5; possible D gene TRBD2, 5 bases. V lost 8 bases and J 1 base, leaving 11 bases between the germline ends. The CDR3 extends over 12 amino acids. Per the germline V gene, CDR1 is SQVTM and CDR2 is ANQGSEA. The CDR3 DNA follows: TGCAGCTCCAGGACTCCCCAAGAGACCCAGTACTTC. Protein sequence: CSSRTPQETQYF.

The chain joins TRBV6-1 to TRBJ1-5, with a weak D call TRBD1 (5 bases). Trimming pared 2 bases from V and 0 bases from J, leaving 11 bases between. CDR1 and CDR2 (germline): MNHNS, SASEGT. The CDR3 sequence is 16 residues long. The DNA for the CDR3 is TGTGCCAGCAGTGAAAGGGCAGGGAATAGCAATCAGCCCCAGCATTTT. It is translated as CASSERAGNSNQPQHF.

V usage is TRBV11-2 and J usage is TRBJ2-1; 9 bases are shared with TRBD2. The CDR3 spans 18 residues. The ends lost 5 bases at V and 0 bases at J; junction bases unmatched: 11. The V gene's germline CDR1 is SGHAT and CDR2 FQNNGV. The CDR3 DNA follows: TGTGCCAGCAGCCCCCCGATTAAAGCGGGGGGCTCCTACAATGAGCAGTTCTTC. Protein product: CASSPPIKAGGSYNEQFF.

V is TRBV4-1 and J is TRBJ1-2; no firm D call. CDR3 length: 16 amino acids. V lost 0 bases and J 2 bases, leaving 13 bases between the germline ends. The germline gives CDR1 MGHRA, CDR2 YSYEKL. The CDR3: CASSQEGGSGNYGYTF. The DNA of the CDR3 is TGCGCCAGCAGCCAAGAGGGAGGCAGCGGGAACTATGGCTACACCTTC.